This passage covers 12 T cell receptor beta chains from one sample sequenced in a study of blood T cell repertoires in COVID-19. Data came from immunoSEQ multiplex PCR; TCRdb stores just in-frame clones and leaves some out. The sample shows some 150,000 clones, around 76% of them seen only once. The sequenced sample was peripheral blood. The receptors were gathered from a man in his 60s with acute or convalescent COVID-19.

The chain combines TRBV3-1 (or the pseudogene TRBV3-2) with TRBJ2-1; 7 positions agree with TRBD2. Germline V lookup: CDR1 LGHDT, CDR2 YNNKEL (reference sequence). V lost 1 base to trimming and J lost 6 bases; unmatched junction nucleotides: 12. The CDR3 contains 17 residues. The CDR3 is CASSQVGRGWGSNEQFF. CDR3 nucleotide sequence: TGTGCCAGCAGCCAAGTTGGGAGGGGATGGGGTAGCAATGAGCAGTTCTTC.

The rearrangement links TRBV19 to TRBJ1-2; 12 bases are a match to TRBD1. After removal of 5 bases from V and 3 bases from J, the junction contained 7 bases not matched to a gene. The CDR3 is 16 residues long. Germline V gene lookup returns CDR1 LNHDA and CDR2 SQIVND (reference sequence). The CDR3 loop is CASSPGTGGGYYGYTF. Here the CDR3 DNA reads TGTGCCAGTAGTCCCGGGACAGGGGGCGGCTACTATGGCTACACCTTC.

This clone was seen a handful of times. One junction end disagrees with the germline gene, perhaps due to a read error. This chain links TRBV16 with TRBJ1-6, with 8 bases matching TRBD1. The CDR3 loop spans 14 amino acids. CDR1 KGHSY and CDR2 FQNENV come from the germline V gene. The CDR3 DNA sequence: TGTGCCAGCAGCGAATCAGGGGGCAGGACACCCCTCCACTTT. Its protein is CASSESGGRTPLHF.

This clone was counted only a few times. This chain links TRBV7-2 with TRBJ1-5, with 7 bases matching TRBD1. Germline CDR1 reads SGHTA; CDR2 reads FQGNSA. The V segment lost 8 bases and the J segment 3 bases; nucleotides outside the gene matches: 1. The CDR3 spans 12 residues. In DNA form, the CDR3 reads TGTGCCAGCGGGACAGTCAATCAGCCCCAGCATTTT. This translates into CASGTVNQPQHF.

The sample holds one count of this clone. The V and J genes are TRBV27 and TRBJ2-6; no firm D call. Trimming took off 5 bases at V and 3 bases at J, with 5 bases between the two ends. CDR3 length: 13 amino acids. CDR1 and CDR2 from the germline V gene are MNHEY and SMNVEV (reference sequence). CDR3 DNA: TGTGCCAGCAGTATCAATGGGGCCAACGTCCTGACTTTC. It yields the protein CASSINGANVLTF.

This chain connects TRBV24-1 to TRBJ2-7; TRBD1 matches at 11 bases. The CDR3 totals 15 residues. Germline CDR1 reads KGHDR; CDR2 reads SFDVKD. V trimming: 3 bases; J trimming: 7 bases; junction bases outside the gene matches: 7. As DNA, the CDR3 is TGTGCCACCAGTGATCGCGGACAGGGGGCTTGGGAGCAGTACTTC. It specifies CATSDRGQGAWEQYF.

The gene calls are TRBV10-3 and TRBJ2-7; the D gene is possibly TRBD2 (6 bases). Germline V gene lookup returns CDR1 ENHRY and CDR2 SYGVKD. This CDR3 has 12 residues. V dropped 5 bases and J dropped 8 bases, with 13 bases sitting between them. The CDR3: CAISPGSLQQYF. The DNA for the CDR3 is TGTGCCATCAGTCCCGGGAGTTTACAGCAGTACTTC.

The V gene is TRBV19, the J gene TRBJ2-2, with a tentative D call TRBD2 (6 bases). V lost 6 bases, J lost 5 bases, and 13 bases lay in between. This CDR3 contains 14 residues. Germline V CDR1 and CDR2: LNHDA, SQIVND (reference sequence). This CDR3 reads CASSWDLLTGELFF. CDR3 nucleotides: TGTGCCAGTAGCTGGGACTTACTAACCGGGGAGCTGTTTTTT. Supplemented by reference TRBV19 and TRBJ2-2, the full variable domain reads DGGITQSPKYLFRKEGQNVTLSCEQNLNHDAMYWYRQDPGQGLRLIYYSQIVNDFQKGDIAEGYSVSREKKESFPLTVTSAQKNPTAFYLCASSWDLLTGELFFGEGSRLTVL.

This clone was recorded a few times. This rearrangement joins TRBV7-8 to TRBJ2-7; 9 bases are a match to TRBD1. The CDR3 length is 14 residues. From germline, CDR1 is SGHVS and CDR2 FQNEAQ. V gave up 5 bases and J gave up 10 bases; unmatched junction bases: 12. The CDR3 DNA reads TGTGCCAGCAGCGCAAGAAGGGGACAGGGAGGTCAGTACTTC. Protein product: CASSARRGQGGQYF.

This chain joins TRBV5-6 and TRBJ1-4; 7 nucleotides match TRBD1. The CDR3 has 15 residues. Looked up from germline, CDR1 is SGHDT and CDR2 is YYEEEE. J was trimmed by 7 bases and V by 4 bases; bases with no gene match: 10. The chain's CDR3 is CASSRRGQGVEKLFF. CDR3 bases: TGTGCCAGCAGCCGTCGAGGTCAGGGGGTTGAAAAACTGTTTTTT.

The V gene is TRBV4-1, the J gene TRBJ2-7; 11 nucleotides match TRBD2. The CDR3 is 15 amino acids. The V and J ends lost 4 bases and 4 bases, in that order; junction bases with no gene match: 6. Germline CDR1 MGHRA, CDR2 YSYEKL. The CDR3 loop is CASSLGTSGLYEQYF. CDR3 in DNA: TGCGCCAGCAGCCTAGGGACTAGCGGCTTGTACGAGCAGTACTTC.

Here the CDR3 reads CASSQGWTSGTDTQYF. CDR3 DNA: TGTGCCAGCAGCCAAGGGTGGACTAGCGGAACAGATACGCAGTATTTT. V gene TRBV3-1 (or the pseudogene TRBV3-2) combines with J gene TRBJ2-3; 10 nucleotides align to TRBD2. CDR3 length: 16 amino acids. The V gene's germline CDR1 is LGHDT and CDR2 YNNKEL (reference sequence). Losses at the gene ends were 1 base for V and 3 bases for J; bases not matched to a gene: 4.